This entry lists 32 T cell receptor beta chains sequenced from one sample in a study of CD8 T cells in Susac syndrome. Random hexamers were used to reverse transcribe the RNA input (roughly 0.5 to 1 ug). TCRdb ran MiXCR on the immunoSEQ multiplex PCR reads and lists one entry per CDR3 protein. This table has approximately 150,000 distinct CDR3 sequences, under 95% appearing once. Specimen: CD4+ T cells from PBMCs. The receptors come from a human donor with multiple sclerosis.

The V gene is TRBV4-2, the J gene TRBJ1-1; D unresolved. V lost 5 bases and J 0 bases, leaving 7 bases between the germline ends. Germline V CDR1 and CDR2: LGHNA, YNFKEQ. The CDR3 covers 13 residues. The CDR3 DNA sequence: TGTGCCAGCAGCTTCGAGGTGAACACTGAAGCTTTCTTT. Translation gives CASSFEVNTEAFF.

This clonotype is a singleton in its sample. The gene calls are TRBV14 and TRBJ2-2; a possible D gene is TRBD2 (6 bases). Germline V lookup: CDR1 SGHDN, CDR2 FVKESK. The CDR3 runs 16 residues. The V gene lost 5 bases and the J gene lost 5 bases, with 18 bases spanning the gap. This CDR3 reads CASSFRGGTQTGELFF. The DNA for the CDR3 is TGTGCCAGCAGCTTCCGCGGCGGGACTCAAACCGGGGAGCTGTTTTTT.

This chain uses TRBV6-6 with TRBJ1-2; the match to TRBD1 covers 7 bases. Germline loops: CDR1 MNHNY, CDR2 SVGAGI (reference sequence). Unmatched junction bases numbered 4, after V lost 5 bases and J lost 4 bases. The CDR3 covers 13 residues. The CDR3: CASSPRGVYGYTF. The CDR3 coding sequence is TGTGCCAGCAGTCCCAGGGGGGTCTATGGCTACACCTTC.

The chain combines TRBV4-2 with TRBJ1-2, with no clear D. There are 15 residues in the CDR3. Germline V gene lookup returns CDR1 LGHNA and CDR2 YNFKEQ. Trimming pared 1 base from V and 2 bases from J, leaving 11 bases between. The CDR3 DNA reads as TGTGCCAGCAGCCAAGGTTTAGAAACCAACTATGGCTACACCTTC. Translation: CASSQGLETNYGYTF.

The chain recombines TRBV20-1 with TRBJ2-1; 9 bases agree with TRBD2. The junction had 12 bases not matched to a gene; V was cut back by 5 bases and J by 4 bases. Germline CDR1 DFQATT, CDR2 SNEGSKA (reference sequence). The CDR3 runs to 16 residues. CDR3 protein: CSARPFSSGVYNEQFF. As DNA, the CDR3 is TGCAGTGCTCGACCATTCTCTAGCGGGGTATACAATGAGCAGTTCTTC.

This clonotype has just a few counts. The CDR3 DNA reads as TGTGCCAGCAGTCCCGGATTAGCCAAAAACATTCAGTACTTC. It is translated as CASSPGLAKNIQYF. The rearrangement uses TRBV12-3 or TRBV12-4 and TRBJ2-4; D is uncertain. V gave up 5 bases and J gave up 0 bases, with 8 bases separating them. The CDR3 sequence is 14 residues long.

V usage is TRBV28 and J usage is TRBJ1-1; D unclear. Germline lookup yields CDR1 MDHEN and CDR2 SYDVKM. Trimming removed 11 bases at V and 0 bases at J, with 13 bases between. This CDR3 contains 13 residues. CDR3 in amino acids: CAVGQTMNTEAFF. The CDR3, as DNA: TGTGCCGTCGGGCAGACCATGAACACTGAAGCTTTCTTT.

The sample holds a few counts of this clonotype. The V call is TRBV20-1, the J call TRBJ2-3; D uncertain. The V end was cut by 0 bases, the J end by 8 bases, with 15 bases between. The length of the CDR3 is 14 residues. Looked up from germline, CDR1 is DFQATT and CDR2 is SNEGSKA (reference sequence). CDR3 protein: CSARDIVDRSTQYF. CDR3 sequence (DNA): TGCAGTGCTAGAGATATAGTCGACCGCAGTACGCAGTATTTT.

J is TRBJ1-2 and V is TRBV9; 8 bases line up with TRBD1. CDR1 is SGDLS and CDR2 is YYNGEE in the germline V gene. The CDR3 is 15 residues long. Losses at the gene ends were 0 bases for V and 3 bases for J; bases not matched to a gene: 4. CDR3 sequence: CASSVGHRGYYGYTF. In DNA form, the CDR3 reads TGTGCCAGCAGCGTAGGGCACAGGGGGTACTATGGCTACACCTTC.

V is TRBV7-2 and J is TRBJ1-2, with TRBD1 identical over 7 bases. This CDR3 is 14 amino acids long. CDR1 is SGHTA, CDR2 FQGNSA, per germline. The V gene end was trimmed by 5 bases and the J gene end by 4 bases; junction bases not matched to a gene: 7. CDR3 DNA sequence: TGTGCCAGCAGCCCGGGGACAGCCCCCTATGGCTACACCTTC. Its translation is CASSPGTAPYGYTF.

This chain uses TRBV7-2 with TRBJ1-2, with 9 bases identical to TRBD1. The germline V gene encodes CDR1 SGHTA and CDR2 FQGNSA. The CDR3 is made up of 14 amino acids. The junction had 4 bases not matched to a gene; V was cut back by 5 bases and J by 3 bases. The CDR3 loop reads CASSPRDRDYGYTF. CDR3 bases: TGTGCCAGCAGCCCCCGGGACAGGGACTATGGCTACACCTTC.

The rearrangement joins TRBV19 to TRBJ2-3, with TRBD2 matching 10 bases. The length of the CDR3 is 14 residues. CDR1 is LNHDA and CDR2 is SQIVND in the germline V gene (reference sequence). V dropped 5 bases and J dropped 5; count of bases not matched to a gene: 4. For the CDR3, the DNA is TGTGCCAGTAGTCTAGCGGGAGTGGTAGATACGCAGTATTTT. It encodes CASSLAGVVDTQYF.

DNA of the CDR3: TGTGCCAGCAGCTTAGCCCGTGGCGGGACGGCAGATACGCAGTATTTT. This codes for CASSLARGGTADTQYF. The chain links TRBV7-8 to TRBJ2-3; a weak D match, TRBD2 (6 bases). Germline V CDR1 and CDR2: SGHVS, FQNEAQ. The CDR3 runs 16 residues. The V gene lost 0 bases and the J gene lost 4 bases, with 14 bases spanning the gap.

The rearrangement joins TRBV18 to TRBJ1-1; D call uncertain. The CDR3 runs to 13 residues. The germline V gene encodes CDR1 KGHSH and CDR2 LQKENI. Trimming removed 5 bases at V and 1 base at J, with 8 bases between. DNA for the CDR3: TGTGCCAGCTCAGTCACTCAGAACACTGAAGCTTTCTTT. As protein: CASSVTQNTEAFF.

J is TRBJ2-5 and V is TRBV3-1; D might be TRBD2 (6 bases). The CDR3 length is 15 residues. Germline V gene data show CDR1 as LGHDT and CDR2 as YNNKEL (reference sequence). Between the trimmed V and J ends, which lost 1 base and 0 bases, there was a span of 9 bases. The CDR3 is CASSQGGLYQETQYF. In nucleotides, the CDR3 is TGTGCCAGCAGCCAAGGGGGACTTTACCAAGAGACCCAGTACTTC.

The gene calls are TRBV7-9 and TRBJ2-5, with 11 bases aligning to TRBD1. Germline assignment: CDR1 SEHNR and CDR2 FQNEAQ (reference sequence). This CDR3 spans 17 amino acids. The V gene end was trimmed by 4 bases and the J gene end by 2 bases; junction bases not matched to a gene: 9. Here the CDR3 reads CASSSTGQGARQETQYF. The CDR3 DNA follows: TGTGCCAGCAGCTCCACAGGACAGGGGGCGCGTCAAGAGACCCAGTACTTC.

This clonotype was picked up one time. V is TRBV19 and J is TRBJ1-6; D perhaps matches TRBD1 (6 bases). This CDR3 region has 13 residues. The V and J ends lost 8 bases and 8 bases respectively, with 13 bases between them. CDR1 and CDR2 (germline): LNHDA, SQIVND (reference sequence). CDR3 region: CASAAGEYSPLHF. DNA for the CDR3: TGTGCCAGTGCCGCAGGGGAATATTCACCCCTCCACTTT.

V is TRBV20-1 and J is TRBJ2-7, with 8 bases fitting TRBD2. The V and J ends lost 3 bases and 2 bases, in that order; junction bases with no gene match: 6. The CDR3 totals 14 residues. CDR1 and CDR2 from the germline V gene are DFQATT and SNEGSKA (reference sequence). CDR3 bases: TGCAGTGCTAGTAGTAGCGGGGTGACCTACGAGCAGTACTTC. Translation: CSASSSGVTYEQYF.

V usage is TRBV9 and J usage is TRBJ2-7, with D possibly being TRBD2 (6 bases). This CDR3 has 14 residues. V gave up 0 bases and J gave up 2 bases, with 9 bases separating them. Germline V gives CDR1 SGDLS, CDR2 YYNGEE. The CDR3 DNA reads TGTGCCAGCAGCGTAGAACCGGGGGCCTACGAGCAGTACTTC. Amino acids: CASSVEPGAYEQYF.

In its sample, this clonotype was seen once. The V and J genes are TRBV11-2 and TRBJ2-1, with 7 nucleotides matching TRBD2. Germline V lookup: CDR1 SGHAT, CDR2 FQNNGV. The CDR3 has 13 residues. J lost 6 bases, V lost 1 base, and 0 bases had no gene match. CDR3: CASSLGTSNEQFF. The CDR3 DNA follows: TGTGCCAGCAGCTTAGGGACTAGCAATGAGCAGTTCTTC. Based on the CDR3 plus reference TRBV11-2 and TRBJ2-1, the full variable domain is EAGVAQSPRYKIIEKRQSVAFWCNPISGHATLYWYQQILGQGPKLLIQFQNNGVVDDSQLPKDRFSAERLKGVDSTLKIQPAKLEDSAVYLCASSLGTSNEQFFGPGTRLTVL.

J is TRBJ2-1 and V is TRBV20-1; 9 nucleotides align to TRBD2. The CDR3 has 16 residues. Trimming at V came to 0 bases and at J to 7 bases, leaving 10 bases not matched to a gene. CDR1 and CDR2 (germline): DFQATT, SNEGSKA (reference sequence). CDR3 region: CSARDLRGRAGNEQFF. As DNA, the CDR3 is TGCAGTGCTAGAGATTTGCGCGGGAGGGCCGGGAATGAGCAGTTCTTC.

This clonotype was counted once. The chain is built from TRBV20-1 and TRBJ2-7; no clear D. This CDR3 spans 16 amino acids. V gave up 3 bases and J gave up 3 bases, with 21 bases separating them. Germline CDR1 DFQATT, CDR2 SNEGSKA (reference sequence). The CDR3 loop reads CSARRKSQVVDYEQYF. The CDR3, as DNA: TGCAGTGCTAGGAGGAAGAGCCAGGTTGTTGACTACGAGCAGTACTTC.

This chain joins TRBV9 and TRBJ1-1; no clear D gene. The CDR3 spans 13 residues. V shed 2 bases and J shed 4 bases, with 9 bases lying between them. CDR1 and CDR2 from the germline V gene are SGDLS and YYNGEE. The CDR3 loop reads CASSVGSITEAFF. The CDR3 DNA sequence: TGTGCCAGCAGCGTCGGCTCGATCACTGAAGCTTTCTTT.

This sequence joins TRBV7-9 and TRBJ2-7, with 7 positions matching TRBD1. V trimming: 5 bases; J trimming: 3 bases; junction bases outside the gene matches: 10. This CDR3 is built from 15 residues. CDR1 and CDR2 (germline): SEHNR, FQNEAQ (reference sequence). The CDR3 coding sequence is TGTGCCAGCAGCCGGTCGGGTCAGGGGGTCTACGAGCAGTACTTC. It encodes CASSRSGQGVYEQYF.

The chain has TRBV11-2 and TRBJ2-7; D may match TRBD1 or TRBD2 (6 bases each). The V end lost 8 bases, the J end lost 9 bases, and 23 bases lay between the germline ends. Germline values: CDR1 SGHAT, CDR2 FQNNGV. The CDR3 consists of 14 residues. For the CDR3, the DNA is TGTGCCAGCTCTTCACTAGGGGGGAGTAGCGGGCAGTACTTC. As protein: CASSSLGGSSGQYF.

This clonotype was seen once. The chain has TRBV11-2 and TRBJ2-3, with TRBD2 matching 11 bases. From germline, CDR1 is SGHAT and CDR2 FQNNGV. There are 15 residues in the CDR3. V gave up 5 bases and J gave up 3 bases; unmatched junction bases: 4. CDR3 protein: CASSTWTSGTDTQYF. The CDR3 DNA sequence: TGTGCCAGCAGCACCTGGACTAGCGGGACAGATACGCAGTATTTT.

J is TRBJ1-5 and V is TRBV29-1; D is ambiguous. The germline V and J ends were trimmed by 4 bases and 1 base, with 8 bases remaining between them. Germline V gene data show CDR1 as SQVTM and CDR2 as ANQGSEA. This CDR3 spans 13 amino acids. In DNA form, the CDR3 reads TGCAGCGTTGCTTACGGGAGCAATCAGCCCCAGCATTTT. This sequence encodes CSVAYGSNQPQHF.

This clonotype was seen only once. The chain couples TRBV12-3 or TRBV12-4 to TRBJ2-5; 7 bases agree with TRBD1. The CDR3 length is 14 residues. With V trimmed by 6 bases and J by 2 bases, 6 bases remained unmatched. The CDR3 sequence: CASSPYRGQETQYF. The DNA of the CDR3 is TGTGCCAGCAGCCCATACAGGGGACAAGAGACCCAGTACTTC.

In this sample, this clonotype turned up once. The chain joins TRBV12-3 or TRBV12-4 to TRBJ2-5; D remains unclear. The CDR3 is 15 amino acids. V was pared by 6 bases and J by 5 bases, with 19 bases between. The CDR3 DNA reads TGTGCCAGCAGCCTTATGTCCCAGGTTGCGGAGACCCAGTACTTC. Amino acid sequence: CASSLMSQVAETQYF.

This clonotype appeared a single time. The chain carries TRBV28 and TRBJ2-7; 9 nucleotides align to TRBD2. Trimming removed 2 bases from V and 4 bases from J; junction bases left unmatched: 6. This CDR3 region has 15 residues. Germline V gene data show CDR1 as MDHEN and CDR2 as SYDVKM. The CDR3 loop reads CASSLMAGGPYEQYF. As DNA, the CDR3 is TGTGCCAGCAGTTTAATGGCGGGAGGGCCTTACGAGCAGTACTTC.

V usage is TRBV20-1 and J usage is TRBJ2-3, with D perhaps matching TRBD1 or TRBD2 (5 bases each). This CDR3 has 15 residues. Trimming stripped 2 bases from V and 2 bases from J, with 14 bases between. Germline lookup yields CDR1 DFQATT and CDR2 SNEGSKA (reference sequence). The DNA of the CDR3 is TGCAGTGCTAGAAGGCCAGGGCGGGTCACAGATACGCAGTATTTT. Its translation: CSARRPGRVTDTQYF.

The chain combines TRBV2 with TRBJ2-5; 8 nucleotides agree with TRBD1. The V gene's germline CDR1 is SNHLY and CDR2 FYNNEI. V lost 1 base to trimming and J lost 8 bases; unmatched junction nucleotides: 6. This CDR3 has 14 residues. CDR3 protein: CASSEGDRFGTQYF. DNA of the CDR3: TGTGCCAGCAGTGAAGGGGACAGGTTTGGTACCCAGTACTTC.